This T cell receptor (beta chain) appears in the sequencing data of a study of blood T cell repertoires in COVID-19 (TCRdb year 2020). As for the study more broadly: The collaborator samples originated in the United States, Italy and Spain and spanned the acute and convalescent phases of COVID-19. The prospective study material was composed of cDNA or gDNA derived from T cells, B-cell-depleted T cells, or PBMCs. The dataset comprised deeply sampled blood TCRbeta repertoires from subjects exposed to, actively infected with, or recovered from COVID-19. A freely available public database, intended as a resource for researchers studying the immune response to SARS-CoV-2, is where the repertoires were released. The samples were drawn from two sources: the first 160 participants of the ongoing ImmuneRACE study, and 950 to 1,500 subjects contributed by 6 global collaborators. A de-identified subject ID, COVID-19 status, age in years and sex were almost always included in the sample metadata. Where available, HLA class I and class II types were obtained from metadata supplied by the sample provider rather than from assay-based typing. Overall study outcomes, separate from this receptor: The amount of clinical and demographic metadata varied by source and participant and was provided uncurated.

TCRbeta CDR3 regions were amplified from genomic DNA using the immunoSEQ Assay, a bias-controlled multiplex PCR. From the authors' description of their analysis: The number of nucleated cells in each sample was estimated from the amplification of reference gene primers within the assay. To quantify the absolute abundance of each unique TCRbeta CDR3 rearrangement, sequence reads were collapsed and filtered. For each sample, productive Simpson clonality was calculated as the square root of Simpson's diversity index across productive rearrangements. In its TCRdb copy, this immuneACCESS table keeps in-frame sequences only and misses some clones. Where compared with another copy, unresolved V genes explain less than half of these, and the others have no known cause. The DNA was the basis for D and trimming; V, J and clone size are from that table. This sample is represented by approximately 97,000 clones; 80% to 90% of them were singletons. Of the sample, about 20% is held by the ten largest clones.

In the case of this clone: Its antigen target is currently unknown. Base quality data are lacking; no much larger clone is found one base away.

Taken from the germline V gene (reference sequence), the CDR1 and CDR2 loops are LNHDA and SQIVND. The V end loses 1 base and the J end loses 9 bases, and a stretch of 13 bases separates them. CDR3 length: 15 amino acids, cysteine to phenylalanine. Solely the CDR3 DNA is kept, with 45 bases framed from the first base. Each collaborating institution followed its own protocols to collect whole blood in K2EDTA tubes. For TCRbeta analysis, collaborator samples were shipped as frozen whole blood, as isolated PBMCs, or as DNA extracted from either sample type. The V and J segments used are TRBV19 and TRBJ1-6; possibly the D gene is TRBD1, per 6 matching bases. The sequence came from a human donor in a cohort sampled during active COVID-19. The sequenced sample was peripheral blood. The CDR3 sequence is CASSIAGGGGSPLHF. The DNA sequence reads TGTGCCAGTAGTATAGCCGGCGGGGGCGGTTCACCCCTCCACTTT.